This TCR beta chain is drawn from a study of Ad26.COV2.S vaccination and SARS-CoV-2 variants. The V gene's germline CDR1 is SSHAT and CDR2 FNYEAQ (reference sequence). The CDR3 has 13 amino acids. Concerning this clone: Germline and junction disagree at one end, which may indicate a read error.

Profiled with immunoSEQ multiplex PCR; TCRdb holds only in-frame clones, not every one. The top ten clones hold about 2.5% of a sample with 400,000 to 500,000 clones, 89% of them seen once. Treatment reported: some 20 received Ad26.COV2.S at low or high dose, single or two shots; roughly five received placebo; per-sample allocation not given. Sampling took place 63 days after the first vaccine or placebo injection. This chain links TRBV7-7 with TRBJ2-5, with D unclear. This material consisted of peripheral blood, taken in a trial of Ad26.COV2.S vaccine versus placebo. This sequence originates from a person between 18 and 60 years old who received the Ad26.COV2.S COVID-19 vaccine or a placebo. The CDR3 is CASTPVGLETQYF. The CDR3 nucleotides are TGTGCTAGCACTCCCGTTGGGTTGGAGACCCAGTACTTC. Using reference TRBV7-7 and TRBJ2-5 for the parts outside the CDR3, the full variable domain is GAGVSQSPRYKVTKRGQDVTLRCDPISSHATLYWYQQALGQGPEFLTYFNYEAQPDKSGLPSDRFSAERPEGSISTLTIQRTEQRDSAMYRCASTPVGLETQYFGPGTRLLVL.